Following are 15 T cell receptor beta chains from one sample sequenced in a study of beta chain features in type 1 diabetes listed by TCRdb under 2018. The library was obtained by the immunoSEQ multiplex PCR assay. The High Capacity cDNA Reverse Transcription Kit was used to reverse transcribe all of the isolated RNA, meaning that expressed TCRB transcripts were what got sequenced. Not all clones reach the TCRdb copy of this immuneACCESS table, which keeps in-frame sequences only. Checked studies attribute under half of the gap to unresolved V genes and leave the rest unexplained. The sample table contains 130,000 to 150,000 clones; only one count was recorded for under 60% of them. 0.42% of the sample comes from the top ten. The sequencing input was Tregs from blood. Sample cell subset or site, as interpreted from the label and publication: regulatory CD4+ T cells. The receptors here all came from a man between 18 and 29 years old in good health.

This clone was detected only once. The CDR3, as DNA: TGTGCCAGCAGCCCTCGGACAGGGATGAATGAAAAACTGTTTTTT. It encodes CASSPRTGMNEKLFF. The chain is built from TRBV7-9 and TRBJ1-4; 8 nucleotides align to TRBD1. The CDR3 extends over 15 amino acids. Germline V gives CDR1 SEHNR, CDR2 FQNEAQ (reference sequence). Unmatched junction bases numbered 7, after V lost 5 bases and J lost 5 bases.

This clone was seen a handful of times. The chain recombines TRBV6-5 with TRBJ2-1; 15 bases are shared with TRBD2. This CDR3 has 15 residues. The J segment lost 14 bases and the V segment lost 6 bases, leaving 11 bases of the junction unmatched. CDR1 is MNHEY, CDR2 SVGAGI, per germline. As DNA, the CDR3 is TGTGCCAGCAGCGGACTAGCGGGGGGGAGGGAGAGAAAGTTCTTC. This translates into CASSGLAGGRERKFF.

This clone was seen only a few times. This chain links TRBV6-6 with TRBJ2-2, with D possibly matching TRBD1 (6 bases). The V end was cut by 7 bases, the J end by 8 bases, with 14 bases between. This CDR3 is built from 13 residues. The germline V gene has CDR1 MNHNY and CDR2 SVGAGI (reference sequence). The DNA for the CDR3 is TGTGCCAGCACTCAACAGGGTATTGGGGAGCTGTTTTTT. It specifies CASTQQGIGELFF.

CDR3 nucleotide sequence: TGTGCCAGCAGTGGCCCTTTCGTGACAGGCGGGAAACTGTTTTTT. As protein: CASSGPFVTGGKLFF. The chain recombines TRBV25-1 with TRBJ1-4; D is perhaps TRBD1 (6 bases). Germline V CDR1 and CDR2: MGHDK, SYGVNS. Trimming took off 4 bases at V and 11 bases at J, with 20 bases between the two ends. The CDR3 contains 15 residues.

This clone was seen a few times. This chain links TRBV27 with TRBJ2-7, with TRBD1 as a possible D gene (7 bases). CDR3 size: 15 residues. Looked up from germline, CDR1 is MNHEY and CDR2 is SMNVEV (reference sequence). V shed 0 bases and J shed 4 bases, with 13 bases lying between them. The DNA of the CDR3 is TGTGCCAGCAGTTTATCGGCGGGACAGCATTACGAGCAGTACTTC. The encoded protein is CASSLSAGQHYEQYF.

This clone occurred a few times. This sequence joins TRBV18 and TRBJ2-3, with 10 bases lining up with TRBD1. The germline V gene encodes CDR1 KGHSH and CDR2 LQKENI. This CDR3 region has 15 residues. Trimming took 6 bases from V and 2 from J; bases not matched to a gene: 5. In DNA form, the CDR3 reads TGTGCCAGCTCCTCCGGGACAGGGGTCACAGATACGCAGTATTTT. Encoded protein: CASSSGTGVTDTQYF.

This rearrangement joins TRBV6-6 to TRBJ1-3; no clear D gene. With 4 bases removed from V and 4 bases from J, the gap between germline ends came to 11 bases. The CDR3 loop spans 14 amino acids. Germline-derived CDR1 and CDR2 are MNHNY and SVGAGI (reference sequence). The CDR3 nucleotides read TGTGCCAGCAGTTTTGAGGGTCTCGGAAACACCATATATTTT. Amino acid sequence: CASSFEGLGNTIYF.

V and J are TRBV6-5 and TRBJ2-7; 10 bases line up with TRBD2. The germline V gene encodes CDR1 MNHEY and CDR2 SVGAGI. Germline trimming cut 6 bases from V and 5 bases from J; bases unmatched to any gene: 10. The CDR3 length is 15 residues. The CDR3 region is CASRKLAGRGDEQYF. For the CDR3, the DNA is TGTGCCAGCAGGAAACTAGCGGGACGGGGGGACGAGCAGTACTTC.

The J gene is TRBJ1-5, the V gene TRBV2; TRBD1 might be the D (6 bases). The CDR3 length is 15 residues. Looked up from germline, CDR1 is SNHLY and CDR2 is FYNNEI. With 7 bases removed from V and 6 bases from J, the gap between germline ends came to 19 bases. The CDR3, as DNA: TGTGCCAGCAAGGGACCGGCGGGGGCGAGTCAGCCCCAGCATTTT. It codes for CASKGPAGASQPQHF.

The V and J genes are TRBV18 and TRBJ2-4, with 8 bases lining up with TRBD1. This CDR3 has 15 residues. After removal of 3 bases from V and 6 bases from J, the junction contained 7 bases not matched to a gene. CDR1 KGHSH and CDR2 LQKENI come from the germline V gene. The CDR3 protein is CASSPRAGQGNIQYF. DNA of the CDR3: TGTGCCAGCTCACCGCGAGCTGGACAGGGAAACATTCAGTACTTC.

This clone appeared a single time. V is TRBV15 and J is TRBJ1-4; the match to TRBD1 covers 10 bases. Germline-derived CDR1 and CDR2 are LNHNV and YYDKDF (reference sequence). CDR3 length: 14 residues. With 3 bases clipped from V and 7 bases from J, the junction kept 2 bases outside the gene matches. The CDR3 loop reads CATSRGQGSEKLFF. CDR3 nucleotides: TGTGCCACCAGCAGGGGACAGGGGTCTGAAAAACTGTTTTTT. Using reference TRBV15 and TRBJ1-4 for the parts outside the CDR3, the full variable domain is DAMVIQNPRYQVTQFGKPVTLSCSQTLNHNVMYWYQQKSSQAPKLLFHYYDKDFNNEADTPDNFQSRRPNTSFCFLDIRSPGLGDTAMYLCATSRGQGSEKLFFGSGTQLSVL.

V is TRBV7-2 and J is TRBJ1-1; perhaps TRBD1 as D (6 bases). CDR3 length: 13 amino acids. Germline V lookup: CDR1 SGHTA, CDR2 FQGNSA. Trimming shortened V by 8 bases and J by 0 bases, and 10 bases separated the two germline ends. CDR3 nucleotides: TGTGCCAGCGGTACAGGGATGAACACTGAAGCTTTCTTT. It translates to CASGTGMNTEAFF.

V is TRBV7-3 and J is TRBJ2-3, with D possibly being TRBD2 (6 bases). Germline lookup yields CDR1 SGHTA and CDR2 FQGTGA. This CDR3 region has 13 residues. Trimming took off 8 bases at V and 4 bases at J, with 13 bases between the two ends. CDR3 in DNA: TGTGCCAGCGGGAGGCGTCCCGCAGATACGCAGTATTTT. Translating gives CASGRRPADTQYF.

This clone was observed a few times. J is TRBJ1-5 and V is TRBV5-8; D not resolved. Germline V CDR1 and CDR2: SGHTS, YDEGEE. The CDR3 sequence is 13 residues long. Trimming took 4 bases from V and 5 from J, leaving 10 bases between them. The CDR3 spells CASSRTLYQPQHF. DNA of the CDR3: TGTGCCAGCAGCCGGACTCTCTATCAGCCCCAGCATTTT.

The chain joins TRBV19 to TRBJ1-5; D perhaps matches TRBD1 (5 bases). Germline assignment: CDR1 LNHDA and CDR2 SQIVND (reference sequence). The CDR3 covers 14 residues. The germline V and J ends were trimmed by 3 bases and 3 bases, with 9 bases remaining between them. CDR3 in DNA: TGTGCCAGTAGTATCAGGGTCCCCAATCAGCCCCAGCATTTT. This codes for CASSIRVPNQPQHF.